This T cell receptor (beta chain) was sequenced during a study of PD-L1 blockade in urothelial cancer (dated 2017 in TCRdb). A note on the overall study: Every patient began therapy in the mid-2010s and was given atezolizumab 1,200 mg intravenously every 3 weeks. About nine tenths of the roughly 29 patients were males with bladder-origin urothelial cancer, and about 65% of the 29 reported a prior smoking history. An ECOG performance status of 0 or 1 was recorded for the patients, and 0 to 3 prior chemotherapy regimens had been received by the patients. Blood samples were analyzed at two time points: 3 weeks after treatment start (second dose) and 6 weeks after treatment start. Blood samples yielded a median of around 150,000 T cells and more than 80,000 unique TCRs, with median clonality 0.080. The study, an exploratory multi-omic analysis, examined somatic, immune and clinical correlates of response to PD-L1 blockade with atezolizumab in urothelial cancer. TCR sequencing covered pretreatment tumor samples and matched, serially collected peripheral blood taken before and after atezolizumab treatment. Durable clinical benefit was defined as a progression-free survival longer than 6 months, and TCR features were additionally tested against progression-free survival and overall survival. In the same patients who had TCR sequencing, pretreatment tumors also underwent whole exome sequencing and RNA sequencing. Durable clinical benefit was achieved by nine patients and was not achieved by 20 patients. Around 29 patients had pretreatment blood TCR-seq, around 25 had at least one posttreatment blood collection, and around 25 had tumor TCR-seq.

CDR1 and CDR2, looked up from the germline V gene (reference sequence), are MNHNY and SVGAGI. The V end gives up 2 bases and the J end 10 bases, leaving 4 bases in the junction not matched to a gene. Its CDR3 holds 15 amino acids, cysteine through phenylalanine. CDR3 DNA only is kept here, 45 bases in frame from base 1. To estimate absolute template abundance from read counts, synthetic TCR analog templates were spiked into each PCR. The immunoSEQ assay used bias-controlled V and J gene primers to amplify TCRbeta CDR3 regions from genomic DNA. Rearranged TCRbeta segments were sequenced at approximately 20X coverage. Per the source publication's procedure: Sequencing errors were corrected by clustering and CDR3s were annotated against IMGT to assign V, D and J genes. Only productive TCRbeta rearrangements were used in downstream analyses, excluding out-of-frame or stop-codon sequences. To compute clonality, Shannon entropy was normalized by the log of the number of unique productive sequences and then subtracted from one. Fisher's exact test with Benjamini-Hochberg correction, at a threshold of adjusted p below 0.01, was used to find clones that differed between time points or between blood and tumor. TCRdb mirrors the immuneACCESS table, restricted to in-frame sequences. Some clones are absent from its copies; in checked studies, under half trace to an unresolved V gene, and the reason for the others is unknown. The V and J calls and clone size come from that table; D and trimming were worked out from the DNA. The sample profile shows under 40,000 clones; around 86% of them were found once. Together, the top ten hold roughly 3.5% of the sample.

Overall study results and their limits: Because the sample size was small (n of about 27) and many exploratory analyses were performed, the results are intended to be hypothesis-generating. At 3 weeks after the start of treatment, tumor-associated TCR clones in peripheral blood had expanded more in patients with durable benefit (n ≈ 20, p = 0.022). A pretreatment peripheral blood TCR clonality below the median was linked to improved progression-free and overall survival.

A remark on this clone: Its antigen is unknown. No quality values exist for individual bases; no much larger clone is one base distant.

A total of about 31 patients with locally advanced or metastatic urothelial carcinoma, treated at Memorial Sloan Kettering on a trial protocol, made up the cohort. Peripheral blood mononuclear cells were collected pretreatment and during treatment, with between 1 and 8 total time points per patient. The Qiagen DNeasy Blood extraction kit was used to purify genomic DNA from total PBMCs and tumor samples. PBMCs were collected pretreatment and during treatment, and were isolated and stored as previously described. This chain joins TRBV6-6 to TRBJ2-1; the junction holds 14 bases that match TRBD2. The sequence derives from a man aged 45-65 years with urothelial cancer. The sample was PBMCs, taken around atezolizumab (anti-PD-L1) treatment. CDR3 protein: CASSYQTSGRAEQFF. In nucleotide form, the sequence is TGTGCCAGCAGTTACCAGACTAGCGGGAGGGCCGAGCAGTTCTTC.